What follows describes a single TCR beta chain. Its antigen is currently unknown. The authors ran the assay at deep level. The protocol was immunoSEQ multiplex PCR, while the TCRdb copy is restricted to in-frame clones and leaves out a portion. This table has more than 900,000 clones, approximately 80% appearing once. This record comes from a study of shared clonotypes between healthy human individuals. Study-wide points: Larger estimated richness was generally recorded for naive subsets relative to memory subsets.

The CDR3 is made up of 14 amino acids. The V and J ends lost 3 bases and 4 bases respectively, with 10 bases between them. The germline V gene encodes CDR1 SGDLS and CDR2 YYNGEE. The TCR sequence derives from a man younger than 35 in good health. Some clones in this sample may be carry-over from other donors' samples. Sequences were obtained from memory CD4+ T cells from PBMCs. Subset given: CD45RA-negative fraction. The gene calls are TRBV9 and TRBJ1-4; no clear D. CDR3 loop: CASSAGPNNEKLFF. CDR3 sequence (DNA): TGTGCCAGCAGCGCAGGACCGAATAATGAAAAACTGTTTTTT.